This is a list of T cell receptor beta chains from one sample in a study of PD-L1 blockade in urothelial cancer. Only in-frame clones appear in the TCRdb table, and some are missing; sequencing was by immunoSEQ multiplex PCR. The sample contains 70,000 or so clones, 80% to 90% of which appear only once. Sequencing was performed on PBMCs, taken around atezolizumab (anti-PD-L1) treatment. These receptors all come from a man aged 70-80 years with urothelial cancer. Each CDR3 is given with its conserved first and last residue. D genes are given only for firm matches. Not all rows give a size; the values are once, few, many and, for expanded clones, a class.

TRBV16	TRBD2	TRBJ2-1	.	CASSQSTLAGGGNEQFF	TGTGCCAGCAGCCAATCGACACTAGCGGGAGGGGGGAATGAGCAGTTCTTC
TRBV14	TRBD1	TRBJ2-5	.	CASSSRRDRGQETQYF	TGTGCCAGCAGCTCAAGACGGGACAGGGGGCAAGAGACCCAGTACTTC
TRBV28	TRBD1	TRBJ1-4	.	CASSSRDRAGLDEKLFF	TGTGCCAGCAGTTCCCGGGACAGGGCGGGATTGGATGAAAAACTGTTTTTT
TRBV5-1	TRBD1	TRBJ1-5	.	CASSPTGGSNQPQHF	TGCGCCAGCAGCCCCACAGGGGGGAGCAATCAGCCCCAGCATTTT
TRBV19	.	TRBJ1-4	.	CASSIRQRNEKLFF	TGTGCCAGTAGTATACGACAGCGTAATGAAAAACTGTTTTTT
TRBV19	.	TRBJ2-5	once	CASSIDQGIQETQYF	TGTGCCAGTAGTATAGATCAGGGGATTCAAGAGACCCAGTACTTC
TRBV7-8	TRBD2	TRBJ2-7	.	CASSSMTSGRVHF	TGTGCCAGCAGCTCAATGACTAGCGGGAGAGTGCACTTC
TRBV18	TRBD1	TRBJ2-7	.	CASSPPSTGGIRREQYF	TGTGCCAGCTCACCACCGTCGACAGGGGGCATCAGGAGGGAGCAGTACTTC
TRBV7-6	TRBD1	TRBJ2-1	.	CASSLAGTGPYNEQFF	TGTGCCAGCAGCTTAGCCGGGACAGGGCCCTACAATGAGCAGTTCTTC
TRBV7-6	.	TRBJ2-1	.	CASSLTRDSEQFF	TGTGCCAGCAGCTTAACGCGGGACTCCGAGCAGTTCTTC
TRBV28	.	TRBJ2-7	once	CASSFQGLSYEQYF	TGTGCCAGCAGTTTTCAGGGGTTGTCCTACGAGCAGTACTTC
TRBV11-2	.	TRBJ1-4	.	CASSPQGRGNEKLFF	TGTGCCAGCAGCCCCCAGGGGAGAGGGAATGAAAAACTGTTTTTT
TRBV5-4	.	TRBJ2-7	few	CASSGGAPYEQYF	TGTGCCAGCAGCGGGGGGGCTCCCTACGAGCAGTACTTC
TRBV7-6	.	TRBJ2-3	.	CASSFRGSDSDTQYF	TGTGCCAGCAGCTTTCGCGGTTCTGATTCAGATACGCAGTATTTT
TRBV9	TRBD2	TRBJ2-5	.	CASSSGLAGGPEETQYF	TGTGCCAGCAGCTCGGGACTAGCGGGAGGGCCGGAGGAGACCCAGTACTTC
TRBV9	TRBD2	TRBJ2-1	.	CASSVEASGRAYNEQFF	TGTGCCAGCAGCGTAGAGGCCAGCGGGAGAGCATACAATGAGCAGTTCTTC
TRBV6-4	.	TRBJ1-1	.	CASSDKAGTEAFF	TGTGCCAGCAGTGACAAGGCCGGGACTGAAGCTTTCTTT
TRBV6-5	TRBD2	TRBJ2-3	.	CASTRGSTQYF	TGTGCCAGCACCCGCGGGAGTACGCAGTATTTT
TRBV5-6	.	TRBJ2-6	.	CASSLETGGAGANVLTF	TGTGCCAGCAGCTTAGAGACAGGAGGTGCCGGGGCCAACGTCCTGACTTTC
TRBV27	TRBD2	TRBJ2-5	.	CASSGTSGRGETQYF	TGTGCCAGCTCCGGGACTAGCGGGAGAGGGGAGACCCAGTACTTC
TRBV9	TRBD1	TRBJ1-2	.	CASSSPSGDRGLGYTF	TGTGCCAGCAGCTCCCCCTCGGGGGACAGGGGGCTGGGCTACACCTTC
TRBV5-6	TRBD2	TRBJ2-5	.	CASSSRAGVWETQYF	TGTGCCAGCAGCTCCCGAGCGGGAGTATGGGAGACCCAGTACTTC
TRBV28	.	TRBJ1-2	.	CASSPGIHYGYTF	TGTGCCAGCAGTCCAGGGATCCACTATGGCTACACCTTC
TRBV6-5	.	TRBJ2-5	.	CASSYSETSWETQYF	TGTGCCAGCAGTTACTCAGAAACATCCTGGGAGACCCAGTACTTC
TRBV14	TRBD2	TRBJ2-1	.	CASSQDLFAGRAEQFF	TGTGCCAGCAGCCAAGATTTGTTCGCAGGGAGGGCTGAGCAGTTCTTC